A single sample is the source of the 12 T cell receptor beta chains below, sequenced in a study of T cells in Graves' hyperthyroidism and ophthalmopathy. RNA transcripts provided the source from which TCR beta CDR3 regions were amplified. Researchers ran a first-round RT-PCR on the TCR CDR3 using the HTBI primer set. TCRdb re-called the multiplex PCR reads with MiXCR, one entry per CDR3 protein. The sample comprises about 320,000 distinct CDR3 sequences, 15% to 20% of which are singletons, and roughly 31% rests with the top ten. The sample consisted of blood. The receptors stem from a man younger than 45 with Graves' hyperthyroidism.

This clonotype was observed many times. J is TRBJ1-6 and V is TRBV3-1; a possible D gene is TRBD1 (5 bases). Germline V gene data show CDR1 as LGHDT and CDR2 as YNNKEL (reference sequence). Deletions cut 3 bases from V and 7 bases from J, with 10 bases between. The CDR3 has 14 amino acids. CDR3 sequence: CASSHGARNSPLHF. For the CDR3, the DNA is TGTGCCAGCAGCCACGGGGCTCGAAATTCACCCCTCCACTTT. The variable domain in full, completed from reference TRBV3-1 and TRBJ1-6, reads DTAVSQTPKYLVTQMGNDKSIKCEQNLGHDTMYWYKQDSKKFLKIMFSYNNKELIINETVPNRFSPKSPDKAHLNLHINSLELGDSAVYFCASSHGARNSPLHFGNGTRLTVT.

This clonotype appeared many times. V usage is TRBV29-1 and J usage is TRBJ2-5; D ambiguous. Per germline, CDR1 SQVTM and CDR2 ANQGSEA. The CDR3 has 13 amino acids. V dropped 4 bases and J dropped 1 base, with 10 bases sitting between them. The CDR3 region has the DNA TGCAGCGTTGCCCCAGAGATCCAAGAGACCCAGTACTTC. It codes for CSVAPEIQETQYF. Filled out from reference TRBV29-1 and TRBJ2-5, the complete variable domain reads SAVISQKPSRDICQRGTSLTIQCQVDSQVTMMFWYRQQPGQSLTLIATANQGSEATYESGFVIDKFPISRPNLTFSTLTVSNMSPEDSSIYLCSVAPEIQETQYFGPGTRLLVL.

The J gene is TRBJ2-7, the V gene TRBV20-1, with D unresolved. Trimming took off 5 bases at V and 5 bases at J, with 16 bases between the two ends. The CDR3 sequence is 13 residues long. Germline assignment: CDR1 DFQATT and CDR2 SNEGSKA (reference sequence). The CDR3 loop reads CSARPGPVDEQYF. The CDR3 nucleotides are TGCAGTGCTCGCCCGGGCCCAGTGGACGAGCAGTACTTC.

Many counts were recorded for this clonotype. J is TRBJ2-4 and V is TRBV3-1; TRBD1 might be the D (6 bases). V lost 3 bases and J lost 1, with 16 bases in between. CDR3 length: 17 amino acids. Germline V CDR1 and CDR2: LGHDT, YNNKEL (reference sequence). Written as DNA, the CDR3 is TGTGCCAGCAGCCAGGGACAACCAAATTGGGCCAAAAACATTCAGTACTTC. This sequence encodes CASSQGQPNWAKNIQYF. The full variable domain, its missing parts supplied by reference TRBV3-1 and TRBJ2-4, is DTAVSQTPKYLVTQMGNDKSIKCEQNLGHDTMYWYKQDSKKFLKIMFSYNNKELIINETVPNRFSPKSPDKAHLNLHINSLELGDSAVYFCASSQGQPNWAKNIQYFGAGTRLSVL.

This clonotype was observed a few times. The gene calls are TRBV5-8 and TRBJ2-3, with 8 bases fitting TRBD2. This CDR3 region has 16 residues. Germline assignment: CDR1 SGHTS and CDR2 YDEGEE. V lost 1 base, J lost 2 bases, and 6 bases stayed unmatched. Here the CDR3 reads CASSLTLAADTDTQYF. DNA for the CDR3: TGTGCCAGCAGCTTGACACTAGCGGCCGACACAGATACGCAGTATTTT.

This chain joins TRBV20-1 and TRBJ1-5; tentatively, D is TRBD1 (5 bases). CDR3 length: 14 amino acids. V lost 6 bases and J 1 base, leaving 13 bases between the germline ends. CDR1 and CDR2 from the germline V gene are DFQATT and SNEGSKA (reference sequence). The CDR3 region is CSAAGGASNQPQHF. The CDR3 nucleotides are TGCAGTGCCGCGGGAGGGGCCAGCAATCAGCCCCAGCATTTT.

In its sample, this clonotype was seen a few times. This chain joins TRBV6-1 and TRBJ2-3; 7 bases are a match to TRBD2. The CDR3 sequence is 13 residues long. The germline V gene encodes CDR1 MNHNS and CDR2 SASEGT. V dropped 8 bases and J dropped 6; count of bases not matched to a gene: 8. The CDR3 sequence: CASRQRESDTQYF. In nucleotides, the CDR3 is TGTGCCAGCCGCCAGCGGGAATCGGATACGCAGTATTTT.

This clonotype was observed many times. The rearrangement joins TRBV27 to TRBJ1-1; perhaps TRBD1 as D (5 bases). In germline, CDR1 is MNHEY, CDR2 SMNVEV (reference sequence). The ends were cut back, 6 bases at V and 8 bases at J, with 19 bases in the middle. CDR3 length: 14 amino acids. The CDR3 coding sequence is TGTGCCAGCAGCAAGGGGCGTGGCGTCGGGGAAGCTTTCTTT. Its translation is CASSKGRGVGEAFF.

This clonotype occurred a few times. CDR3 DNA sequence: TGTGCCAGCACCTTCCGAGGGGGCGGGAGAGCAGATACGCAGTATTTT. Translated: CASTFRGGGRADTQYF. V and J are TRBV7-8 and TRBJ2-3; D may correspond to TRBD1 or TRBD2 (7 bases each). CDR1 and CDR2 (germline): SGHVS, FQNEAQ. CDR3 size: 16 residues. Between the trimmed V and J ends, which lost 7 bases and 4 bases, there was a span of 21 bases.

This clonotype was observed a handful of times. This rearrangement joins TRBV10-3 to TRBJ2-2, with TRBD1 matching 9 bases. Germline CDR1 and CDR2: ENHRY and SYGVKD. The CDR3 extends over 16 amino acids. Unmatched junction bases numbered 9, after V lost 4 bases and J lost 6 bases. In DNA, the CDR3 is TGTGCCATCAGTGGGGGGACAGGGCGAACGGCCGGGGAGCTGTTTTTT. Its protein product is CAISGGTGRTAGELFF.

This sequence joins TRBV7-8 and TRBJ1-1; D is ambiguous. The CDR3 length is 14 residues. Trimming stripped 5 bases from V and 3 bases from J, with 13 bases between. CDR1 is SGHVS, CDR2 FQNEAQ, per germline. The chain's CDR3 is CASSLETEDTEAFF. The CDR3 DNA sequence: TGTGCCAGCAGCCTCGAGACTGAGGACACTGAAGCTTTCTTT.

The chain has TRBV12-3 or TRBV12-4 and TRBJ1-3; D not resolved. This CDR3 contains 15 residues. Trimming stripped 7 bases from V and 5 bases from J, with 18 bases between. The chain's CDR3 is CASTQPSGSRNTIYF. The CDR3 nucleotides are TGTGCCAGCACCCAGCCGTCCGGGTCTCGAAACACCATATATTTT.